This is a list of T cell receptor beta chains from one sample in a study of cytotoxic CD8 clonotypes in ibrutinib-treated CLL. The data were produced by immunoSEQ multiplex PCR, yet TCRdb's version contains in-frame clones alone and is incomplete. The sample lists approximately 140,000 clones; roughly 80% were seen once. The sequencing here drew on PBMCs, taken after 12 months of ibrutinib treatment. All receptors derive from a human donor with chronic lymphocytic leukemia. The CDR3 runs from the conserved cysteine through the conserved F or W. A D gene is named only where the DNA matches it firmly. The size entry is marked missing in some rows and otherwise reads once, few, many or a size class.

TRBV27	TRBD2	TRBJ2-3	.	TGTGCCAGCACCCCACTAGCGGGAGGCCCAGATACGCAGTATTTT	CASTPLAGGPDTQYF
TRBV19	TRBD1	TRBJ2-2	.	TGTGCCAGTACCCGCCTCCGGGACAGCACCGGGGAGCTGTTTTTT	CASTRLRDSTGELFF
TRBV9	TRBD1	TRBJ2-1	.	TGTGCCAGCAGCGAGACAGGGGACTCCTACAATGAGCAGTTCTTC	CASSETGDSYNEQFF
TRBV7-2	.	TRBJ2-1	.	TGTGCCAGCAGCTTACGTCAAGGGGGGAACAATGAGCAGTTCTTC	CASSLRQGGNNEQFF
TRBV7-8	.	TRBJ2-3	.	TGTGCCAGCAGCTGGGGGGCAGATACGCAGTATTTT	CASSWGADTQYF
TRBV18	TRBD1	TRBJ2-5	.	TGTGCCAGCTCACAAGGGACAGGGGCCGAAGAGACCCAGTACTTC	CASSQGTGAEETQYF
TRBV4-1	TRBD1	TRBJ2-5	.	TGCGCCAGCAGCCTACGGACAGGGGGGACGGTACGGGAGACCCAGTACTTC	CASSLRTGGTVRETQYF
TRBV14	.	TRBJ2-7	.	TGTGCCAGCAGCCCGATGTCTTGGGACAAGACTGCCGAGCAGTACTTC	CASSPMSWDKTAEQYF
TRBV4-2	TRBD1	TRBJ2-1	.	TGTGCCAGCAGCCCAAGAGGGACAGGAAACTCCTACAATGAGCAGTTCTTC	CASSPRGTGNSYNEQFF
TRBV11-3	.	TRBJ2-7	.	TGTGCCAGCAGCTTATGGCGGGGCGCCTACGAGCAGTACTTC	CASSLWRGAYEQYF
TRBV6-5	.	TRBJ2-1	.	TGTGCCAGCAGCTCTCTAGCACACATTGAGTTCTTC	CASSSLAHIEFF
TRBV19	TRBD1	TRBJ2-7	.	TGTGCCAGTAGTATAGTAGGGACAGGGCCCCACGAGCAGTACTTC	CASSIVGTGPHEQYF
TRBV7-9	.	TRBJ1-1	many	TGTGCCAGCAGCCCCACCTGGGGGGTAGGAACTGAAGCTTTCTTT	CASSPTWGVGTEAFF
TRBV10-3	.	TRBJ2-7	.	TGTGCCATCAGTGAAGTGAGTCCCTGGTACGAGCAGTACTTC	CAISEVSPWYEQYF
TRBV6-4	.	TRBJ1-6	.	TGTGCCAGCAGTGACTCGATAGCGATAAGCTCCTATAATTCACCCCTCCACTTT	CASSDSIAISSYNSPLHF
TRBV7-2	.	TRBJ2-7	once	TGTGCCAGCAGCTTATACGGGGTCCTCCAGGAAGAGCAGTACTTC	CASSLYGVLQEEQYF
TRBV28	TRBD2	TRBJ2-7	.	TGTGCCAGCAGTTCCGGGGGGAGCTCCTACGAGCAGTACTTC	CASSSGGSSYEQYF
TRBV7-9	.	TRBJ2-5	.	TGTGCCAGCAGCTTAGCGCTCACTAGCAGGGAGACCCAGTACTTC	CASSLALTSRETQYF
TRBV11-2	.	TRBJ1-3	.	TGTGCCAGCATCACGAGGGAGGCGGGAAACACCATATATTTT	CASITREAGNTIYF
TRBV9	.	TRBJ2-3	.	TGTGCCAGCAGCGTAGAGGGCGCAGGGGTGGCAGATACGCAGTATTTT	CASSVEGAGVADTQYF
TRBV6-1	TRBD1	TRBJ1-4	few	TGTGCCAGCAGACAACAGGGGGGCAATGAAAAACTGTTTTTT	CASRQQGGNEKLFF
TRBV28	TRBD1	TRBJ2-7	.	TGTGCCAGCAGAACCGCCGGGACAGGCAACAACGAGCAGTACTTC	CASRTAGTGNNEQYF
TRBV28	TRBD1	TRBJ1-1	few	TGTGCCAGCAGTCTACAGACACAGGGGGCAGCGGTAACTGAAGCTTTCTTT	CASSLQTQGAAVTEAFF
TRBV7-2	.	TRBJ2-4	.	TGTGCCAGCAGCCCACGGGGGTTACTAGCCAAAAACATTCAGTACTTC	CASSPRGLLAKNIQYF
TRBV30	.	TRBJ1-4	once	TGTGCCTGGTCCCCCGGCTGGGAGGAAAAACTGTTTTTT	CAWSPGWEEKLFF
TRBV7-9	TRBD1	TRBJ1-5	.	TGTGCCAGCAGCTTAGGAGCAGGGGGGGATCAGCCCCAGCATTTT	CASSLGAGGDQPQHF